The 27 T cell receptor beta chains in this list originate from one sample, sequenced in a study of blood T cell repertoires in COVID-19. This table comes from immunoSEQ multiplex PCR, and its TCRdb copy is limited to in-frame clones, with some not included. This table holds about 98,000 clones, over 75% found once. The sample taken for sequencing was peripheral blood. These receptors came from an elderly woman with acute or convalescent COVID-19.

The chain recombines TRBV19 with TRBJ2-3; 9 positions agree with TRBD2. The germline gives CDR1 LNHDA, CDR2 SQIVND (reference sequence). Trimming took 1 base from V and 1 from J; bases not matched to a gene: 3. The CDR3 runs to 16 residues. The CDR3 is CASSIVSGGGTDTQYF. Written as DNA, the CDR3 is TGTGCCAGTAGTATAGTTAGCGGGGGAGGCACAGATACGCAGTATTTT.

This clone was observed a single time. This chain links TRBV5-1 with TRBJ1-2; 7 bases match TRBD1. Germline V gene data show CDR1 as SGHRS and CDR2 as YFSETQ. The CDR3 has 15 amino acids. V was clipped by 4 bases and J by 0 bases; unmatched bases: 6. The CDR3 here is CASSRSGGTNYGYTF. The CDR3 region has the DNA TGCGCCAGCAGCAGATCAGGGGGGACTAACTATGGCTACACCTTC.

This sequence joins TRBV2 and TRBJ2-7, with 10 bases aligning to TRBD1. This CDR3 has 13 residues. Germline V CDR1 and CDR2: SNHLY, FYNNEI. The junction had 4 bases not matched to a gene; V was cut back by 4 bases and J by 7 bases. CDR3 protein: CASSGQGAGEQYV. The CDR3 nucleotides read TGTGCCAGCAGTGGACAGGGGGCAGGTGAGCAGTACGTC.

The CDR3 protein is CASSARLALLTDTQYF. In nucleotides, the CDR3 is TGTGCCAGCAGTGCACGGCTAGCGCTTCTCACAGATACGCAGTATTTT. The rearrangement uses TRBV2 and TRBJ2-3; tentative D call: TRBD2 (6 bases). The CDR3 has 16 amino acids. Germline V lookup: CDR1 SNHLY, CDR2 FYNNEI. V was shortened by 4 bases and J by 2 bases, with 16 bases between the two germline ends.

The chain carries TRBV4-2 and TRBJ2-3; 11 positions agree with TRBD2. The CDR3 is 16 residues long. V was pared by 1 base and J by 2 bases, with 2 bases of the junction left unmatched. Germline V CDR1 and CDR2: LGHNA, YNFKEQ. CDR3 amino acids: CASSQGTSGFTDTQYF. CDR3 sequence (DNA): TGTGCCAGCAGCCAAGGGACTAGCGGGTTCACAGATACGCAGTATTTT.

This clone showed up just once. At one boundary the junction diverges from the germline segment, which might be a read error. The chain recombines TRBV5-1 with TRBJ2-1, with D unresolved. The CDR3 covers 12 residues. Per germline, CDR1 SGHRS and CDR2 YFSETQ. The CDR3 DNA reads as TGCGCCAGCAGCTTCTCCTCCAATGAGCAGTTCTTC. Translating gives CASSFSSNEQFF. Drawing the rest from reference TRBV5-1 and TRBJ2-1, the complete variable domain is KAGVTQTPRYLIKTRGQQVTLSCSPISGHRSVSWYQQTPGQGLQFLFEYFSETQRNKGNFPGRFSGRQFSNSRSEMNVSTLELGDSALYLCASSFSSNEQFFGPGTRLTVL.

The CDR3 here is CASSGRGGAGEQYF. In DNA, the CDR3 is TGTGCCAGCAGCGGGCGCGGGGGGGCAGGTGAGCAGTACTTC. This sequence joins TRBV5-4 and TRBJ2-7, with 9 bases that match TRBD2. In germline, CDR1 is SGHNT, CDR2 YYREEE (reference sequence). This CDR3 contains 14 residues. V was pared by 4 bases and J by 7 bases, with 9 bases of the junction left unmatched.

This chain connects TRBV18 to TRBJ1-1; 10 nucleotides align to TRBD1. V shed 0 bases and J 11 bases; nucleotides not matched to a gene: 6. Germline CDR1 and CDR2: KGHSH and LQKENI. The CDR3 sequence is 14 residues long. The CDR3 bases are TGTGCCAGCTCACCACCGGGGGACAGGGGTGGGGCTTTCTTT. Translated, it gives CASSPPGDRGGAFF.

The rearrangement joins TRBV7-9 to TRBJ2-3; maybe TRBD1 (6 bases). The CDR3 has 13 residues. Germline assignment: CDR1 SEHNR and CDR2 FQNEAQ (reference sequence). Trimming left V 8 bases short and J 0 bases short, with 9 bases between. The CDR3 nucleotides are TGTGCCAGCCGACAGGATAGCACAGATACGCAGTATTTT. Translation: CASRQDSTDTQYF.

The rearrangement joins TRBV24-1 to TRBJ1-2, with D maybe TRBD1 (5 bases). Trimming took 3 bases from V and 2 from J, leaving 12 bases between them. This CDR3 is 15 amino acids long. Germline V gives CDR1 KGHDR, CDR2 SFDVKD. The CDR3 is CATSDPGRGNYGYTF. The CDR3 DNA reads as TGTGCCACCAGTGATCCTGGGAGGGGCAACTATGGCTACACCTTC.

The CDR3 nucleotides read TGTGCCAGCAGCGGGGGAGGATCCGAAAAACTGTTTTTT. This translates into CASSGGGSEKLFF. V and J are TRBV7-2 and TRBJ1-4; D is possibly TRBD1 (5 bases). Germline V gene data show CDR1 as SGHTA and CDR2 as FQGNSA. V was trimmed by 5 bases and J by 8 bases, leaving 12 bases between them. The CDR3 is 13 amino acids.

The chain is built from TRBV11-3 and TRBJ2-5; 14 nucleotides align to TRBD2. The germline CDR1 and CDR2 sequences are SGHNT and YENEEA. J was trimmed by 2 bases and V by 5 bases; bases with no gene match: 7. The CDR3 consists of 17 residues. DNA for the CDR3: TGTGCCAGCAGCATAGGGACTAGCGGGGGAATACAAGAGACCCAGTACTTC. Translated: CASSIGTSGGIQETQYF.

This chain joins TRBV13 and TRBJ2-1; TRBD1 is a possible D gene (5 bases). CDR1 is PRHDT and CDR2 is FYEKMQ in the germline V gene (reference sequence). Trimming shortened V by 1 base and J by 4 bases, and 11 bases separated the two germline ends. The CDR3 sequence is 15 residues long. CDR3 sequence reads: CASSLVQENYNEQFF. CDR3 nucleotide sequence: TGTGCCAGCAGCTTAGTACAGGAAAATTACAATGAGCAGTTCTTC.

V gene TRBV28 combines with J gene TRBJ1-2; 8 nucleotides align to TRBD1. V shed 6 bases and J 10 bases; nucleotides not matched to a gene: 10. The CDR3 loop spans 13 amino acids. Germline V CDR1 and CDR2: MDHEN, SYDVKM. In nucleotides, the CDR3 is TGTGCCAGCAGAAATGGACAGGGATCGGACTACACCTTC. It is translated as CASRNGQGSDYTF.

V gene TRBV7-9 combines with J gene TRBJ2-1; no reliable D call. The CDR3 covers 15 residues. CDR1 is SEHNR, CDR2 FQNEAQ, per germline (reference sequence). Trimming removed 0 bases from V and 7 bases from J, with 13 bases in between. Here the CDR3 DNA reads TGTGCCAGCAGCTTAGCGTTGGGCACGGCGAATGAGCAGTTCTTC. Protein: CASSLALGTANEQFF.

The gene calls are TRBV7-2 and TRBJ1-6, with 7 bases that match TRBD1. V lost 4 bases, J lost 6 bases, and 3 bases stayed unmatched. The CDR3 loop spans 14 amino acids. Per germline, CDR1 SGHTA and CDR2 FQGNSA. The CDR3 sequence: CASSSGQSNSPLHF. The CDR3 bases are TGTGCCAGCAGCTCGGGACAGAGTAATTCACCCCTCCACTTT.

In its sample, this clone was seen a few times. This chain uses TRBV2 with TRBJ2-2; possibly TRBD2 for D (7 bases). V was shortened by 4 bases and J by 5 bases, with 17 bases between the two germline ends. The CDR3 is 16 residues long. The germline CDR1 and CDR2 sequences are SNHLY and FYNNEI. For the CDR3, the DNA is TGTGCCAGCAGTGCGACCGGGGGGCTTAGGACCGGGGAGCTGTTTTTT. Encoded protein: CASSATGGLRTGELFF. The whole variable domain, remainder taken from reference TRBV2 and TRBJ2-2, is EPEVTQTPSHQVTQMGQEVILRCVPISNHLYFYWYRQILGQKVEFLVSFYNNEISEKSEIFDDQFSVERPDGSNFTLKIRSTKLEDSAMYFCASSATGGLRTGELFFGEGSRLTVL.

As regards this clone: The same CDR3 also results from other DNA sequences found in this sample. J is TRBJ2-5 and V is TRBV2; D is undetermined. The CDR3 loop spans 13 amino acids. Trimming removed 6 bases at V and 2 bases at J, with 10 bases between. The germline V gene has CDR1 SNHLY and CDR2 FYNNEI. Written as DNA, the CDR3 is TGTGCCAGCAGAAACACAGAACAAGAGACCCAGTACTTC. Protein sequence: CASRNTEQETQYF.

The chain is built from TRBV3-1 (or the pseudogene TRBV3-2) and TRBJ1-2; 10 nucleotides align to TRBD1. V shed 1 base, J shed 7 bases, and the junction held 0 bases outside the gene matches. Germline V CDR1 and CDR2: LGHDT, YNNKEL (reference sequence). The CDR3 runs to 13 residues. The CDR3 sequence: CASSQGDRGGYTF. DNA for the CDR3: TGTGCCAGCAGCCAAGGGGACAGGGGTGGCTACACCTTC.

Details on this clone: One end of the junction varies from germline; a read error may be responsible. The rearrangement joins TRBV6-1 to TRBJ1-2, with D hard to call. This CDR3 contains 11 residues. Looked up from germline, CDR1 is MNHNS and CDR2 is SASEGT. The DNA of the CDR3 is TGTGCCAGCAGTGAAGCTTGGAGCACGGGATTC. Protein sequence: CASSEAWSTGF.

The chain has TRBV5-1 and TRBJ1-2; TRBD1 agrees at 9 bases. V was pared by 3 bases and J by 6 bases, with 3 bases of the junction left unmatched. Per the germline V gene, CDR1 is SGHRS and CDR2 is YFSETQ. This CDR3 region has 13 residues. The CDR3 DNA sequence: TGCGCCAGCAGCTGGGGACAGGGTGATGGCTACACCTTC. Amino acids: CASSWGQGDGYTF.

The CDR3 DNA reads TGTGCCATCCGGGCTGGGACAGGGGACAACGAGCAGTACTTC. It yields the protein CAIRAGTGDNEQYF. This chain connects TRBV10-3 to TRBJ2-7; TRBD1 agrees at 10 bases. After removal of 8 bases from V and 5 bases from J, the junction contained 9 bases not matched to a gene. The CDR3 loop spans 14 amino acids. Germline V lookup: CDR1 ENHRY, CDR2 SYGVKD.

The gene calls are TRBV5-5 and TRBJ2-3, with a weak D call TRBD1 (6 bases). CDR1 is SGHKS and CDR2 is YYEKEE in the germline V gene (reference sequence). V lost 0 bases and J lost 2, with 13 bases in between. This CDR3 region has 16 residues. The CDR3 sequence is CASSLGQGLVTDTQYF. As DNA, the CDR3 is TGTGCCAGCAGCTTGGGGCAGGGGCTGGTCACAGATACGCAGTATTTT.

In regard to this clone: The sample contains more than one DNA sequence encoding this CDR3. Here the CDR3 DNA reads TGTGCCAGTAGTATTCGGAACACTGAAGCTTTCTTT. It is translated as CASSIRNTEAFF. The chain is built from TRBV19 and TRBJ1-1; D is ambiguous. Germline loops: CDR1 LNHDA, CDR2 SQIVND (reference sequence). V was trimmed by 3 bases and J by 1 base, leaving 3 bases between them. The CDR3 spans 12 residues.

V gene TRBV19 combines with J gene TRBJ2-5; a possible D gene is TRBD2 (8 bases). The germline V gene encodes CDR1 LNHDA and CDR2 SQIVND (reference sequence). The ends were cut back, 5 bases at V and 4 bases at J, with 20 bases in the middle. This CDR3 has 16 amino acids. The CDR3 sequence: CASSFAGRGRRETQYF. DNA for the CDR3: TGTGCCAGTAGTTTTGCCGGGAGGGGGCGAAGAGAGACCCAGTACTTC.

The chain carries TRBV5-1 and TRBJ1-4, with 10 bases matching TRBD1. V shed 0 bases and J 5 bases; nucleotides not matched to a gene: 1. CDR1 SGHRS and CDR2 YFSETQ come from the germline V gene. The CDR3 is 15 amino acids. The CDR3, as DNA: TGCGCCAGCAGCTTGGGGGACAGGGGCAATGAAAAACTGTTTTTT. Translating it yields CASSLGDRGNEKLFF.

This chain joins TRBV4-3 and TRBJ1-6, with 10 nucleotides matching TRBD1. Germline trimming cut 1 base from V and 0 bases from J; bases unmatched to any gene: 6. CDR3 length: 19 amino acids. CDR1 is LGHNA and CDR2 is YSLEER in the germline V gene. This CDR3 is CASSQGWGTGASYNSPLHF. The CDR3 coding sequence is TGCGCCAGCAGCCAAGGCTGGGGGACAGGGGCCTCCTATAATTCACCCCTCCACTTT.